The 27 T cell receptor beta chains listed next were all sequenced from one sample in a study of cytomegalovirus exposure and HLA in healthy donors. The PCR had 60 Vbeta and 13 Jbeta primers. Profiled with immunoSEQ multiplex PCR; TCRdb holds only in-frame clones, not every one. This table holds hundreds of thousands of clones, 80% to 90% found once. Source material: PBMCs. These receptors were obtained from a woman under 30 in good health and CMV-seronegative.

This chain uses TRBV9 with TRBJ1-4, with unresolved D. This CDR3 has 14 amino acids. Trimming shortened V by 0 bases and J by 2 bases, and 5 bases separated the two germline ends. Germline loops: CDR1 SGDLS, CDR2 YYNGEE. The CDR3 sequence is CASSVDGTNEKLFF. The CDR3 DNA sequence: TGTGCCAGCAGCGTAGACGGGACTAATGAAAAACTGTTTTTT.

CDR3 region: CASSLRDLHGYTF. In DNA form, the CDR3 reads TGTGCCAGCAGCTTACGGGATCTGCATGGCTACACCTTC. The chain employs TRBV7-9 and TRBJ1-2; D is ambiguous. CDR1 is SEHNR and CDR2 is FQNEAQ in the germline V gene (reference sequence). V was pared by 2 bases and J by 6 bases, with 10 bases between. The CDR3 extends over 13 amino acids.

This rearrangement joins TRBV13 to TRBJ2-7, with 10 nucleotides matching TRBD1. This CDR3 is 14 amino acids long. V was pared by 3 bases and J by 4 bases, with 3 bases of the junction left unmatched. The germline V gene has CDR1 PRHDT and CDR2 FYEKMQ (reference sequence). CDR3 amino acids: CASSFGQGEYEQYF. The CDR3 region has the DNA TGTGCCAGCAGCTTCGGACAGGGGGAGTACGAGCAGTACTTC.

J is TRBJ2-7 and V is TRBV6-5, with 9 bases aligning to TRBD1. The junction had 6 bases not matched to a gene; V was cut back by 2 bases and J by 1 base. Per germline, CDR1 MNHEY and CDR2 SVGAGI. There are 16 residues in the CDR3. The CDR3 sequence is CASSYMGQGLSYEQYF. DNA of the CDR3: TGTGCCAGCAGTTACATGGGACAGGGACTATCCTACGAGCAGTACTTC.

The rearrangement uses TRBV5-1 and TRBJ2-7; tentatively, D is TRBD2 (6 bases). Germline V CDR1 and CDR2: SGHRS, YFSETQ. The length of the CDR3 is 14 residues. V lost 0 bases to trimming and J lost 7 bases, with 14 bases between them. The DNA of the CDR3 is TGCGCCAGCAGCTTGGGCTGGGAGGTTGGAGAGCAGTACTTC. Its translation is CASSLGWEVGEQYF.

This rearrangement joins TRBV5-1 to TRBJ1-1; D ambiguous. The germline CDR1 and CDR2 sequences are SGHRS and YFSETQ. The CDR3 contains 11 residues. V was cut by 5 bases and J by 5 bases, with 7 bases left in between. Written as DNA, the CDR3 is TGCGCCAGCAGGACAACAACTGAAGCTTTCTTT. Translated: CASRTTTEAFF.

This chain links TRBV25-1 with TRBJ2-1; TRBD1 matches 10 bases. The germline gives CDR1 MGHDK, CDR2 SYGVNS. The junction had 7 bases not matched to a gene; V was cut back by 3 bases and J by 14 bases. The length of the CDR3 is 13 residues. CDR3: CASSDPSGTGEFF. CDR3 in DNA: TGTGCCAGCAGTGACCCTTCCGGGACAGGGGAGTTCTTC.

This chain joins TRBV4-2 and TRBJ1-2; 12 bases line up with TRBD1. Germline CDR1 and CDR2: LGHNA and YNFKEQ. This CDR3 is built from 17 residues. With 8 bases clipped from V and 4 bases from J, the junction kept 14 bases outside the gene matches. The CDR3 here is CASLKGTGGERSYGYTF. DNA for the CDR3: TGTGCCAGCTTAAAGGGGACAGGGGGCGAAAGAAGCTATGGCTACACCTTC.

The rearrangement joins TRBV11-2 to TRBJ2-7; 9 nucleotides align to TRBD2. With V trimmed by 4 bases and J by 5 bases, 3 bases remained unmatched. CDR3 length equals 13 residues. The V gene's germline CDR1 is SGHAT and CDR2 FQNNGV. CDR3 nucleotides: TGTGCCAGCAGCTCTTCTAGCGGGGACGAGCAGTACTTC. Encoded protein: CASSSSSGDEQYF.

The chain employs TRBV5-1 and TRBJ2-5; 10 bases fit TRBD1. This CDR3 spans 14 amino acids. The V segment lost 5 bases and the J segment 9 bases; nucleotides outside the gene matches: 10. Per the germline V gene, CDR1 is SGHRS and CDR2 is YFSETQ. The CDR3 loop is CASRGGQGESAQYF. In DNA, the CDR3 is TGCGCCAGCAGGGGTGGACAGGGGGAGTCGGCCCAGTACTTC.

The chain couples TRBV27 to TRBJ2-2; D gene ambiguous. The germline gives CDR1 MNHEY, CDR2 SMNVEV (reference sequence). Deletions cut 2 bases from V and 6 bases from J, with 16 bases between. The CDR3 runs to 16 residues. CDR3 DNA sequence: TGTGCCAGCAGTTTACAGTATCGCCACCTCTCCGGGGAGCTGTTTTTT. Its translation is CASSLQYRHLSGELFF.

This sequence joins TRBV5-1 and TRBJ1-1; TRBD1 is a possible D gene (5 bases). CDR3 length: 13 residues. Per germline, CDR1 SGHRS and CDR2 YFSETQ. The germline V and J ends were trimmed by 5 bases and 1 base, with 9 bases remaining between them. CDR3 sequence: CASRHTGNTEAFF. Here the CDR3 DNA reads TGCGCCAGCAGACACACAGGGAACACTGAAGCTTTCTTT.

This clone showed up just a few times. The chain carries TRBV19 and TRBJ1-5; D remains unclear. This CDR3 region has 15 residues. Germline CDR1 and CDR2: LNHDA and SQIVND (reference sequence). V was cut by 7 bases and J by 6 bases, with 19 bases left in between. For the CDR3, the DNA is TGTGCCAGTACCCTGGGGAGGGCCAGGAGTCAGCCCCAGCATTTT. Translated, it gives CASTLGRARSQPQHF.

The chain recombines TRBV5-6 with TRBJ2-5; D may be TRBD2 (5 bases). Germline CDR1 SGHDT, CDR2 YYEEEE. V was cut by 3 bases and J by 0 bases, with 6 bases left in between. This CDR3 spans 13 amino acids. The CDR3 sequence is CASSWTHQETQYF. CDR3 DNA sequence: TGTGCCAGCAGCTGGACTCACCAAGAGACCCAGTACTTC.

This sequence joins TRBV5-1 and TRBJ1-1, with D unclear. The germline V gene has CDR1 SGHRS and CDR2 YFSETQ. V was pared by 0 bases and J by 2 bases, with 8 bases between. This CDR3 has 14 residues. The CDR3 loop reads CASSLVSLNTEAFF. For the CDR3, the DNA is TGCGCCAGCAGCTTGGTATCTCTAAACACTGAAGCTTTCTTT.

The chain has TRBV5-1 and TRBJ2-5; TRBD2 matches at 12 bases. Germline lookup yields CDR1 SGHRS and CDR2 YFSETQ. V gave up 4 bases and J gave up 2 bases; unmatched junction bases: 6. This CDR3 has 16 amino acids. The CDR3 nucleotides are TGCGCCAGCAGCGGTACTAGCGGGGGGCCTCAAGAGACCCAGTACTTC. It yields the protein CASSGTSGGPQETQYF.

V gene TRBV5-5 combines with J gene TRBJ2-7; D ambiguous. Trimming pared 4 bases from V and 0 bases from J, leaving 14 bases between. CDR3 length equals 15 residues. Germline loops: CDR1 SGHKS, CDR2 YYEKEE (reference sequence). CDR3 loop: CASSDTERSSYEQYF. DNA of the CDR3: TGTGCCAGCAGCGACACCGAACGAAGCTCCTACGAGCAGTACTTC.

Concerning this clone: The limits of the CDR3 on the DNA are not certain, so only TCRdb's listed CDR3 is given. The gene calls are TRBV7-3 and TRBJ2-1; the table's D call TRBD2 went unverified against the DNA. Germline V lookup: CDR1 SGHTA, CDR2 FQGTGA. The CDR3 has 15 residues if both end residues are counted. CDR3 amino acids: CASSFLWSSYNEQFF.

This rearrangement joins TRBV30 to TRBJ2-7, with D perhaps TRBD2 (5 bases). This CDR3 region has 12 residues. Per germline, CDR1 GTSNPN and CDR2 SVGIG (reference sequence). Deletions cut 4 bases from V and 2 bases from J, with 9 bases between. This chain's CDR3 is CAWNTGTYEQYF. CDR3 bases: TGTGCCTGGAACACCGGGACCTACGAGCAGTACTTC.

This clone was observed a single time. This rearrangement joins TRBV11-2 to TRBJ1-1; D gene ambiguous. In germline, CDR1 is SGHAT, CDR2 FQNNGV. The germline V and J ends were trimmed by 0 bases and 11 bases, with 16 bases remaining between them. The CDR3 spans 14 residues. CDR3 sequence: CASSLDSERLEAFF. In nucleotides, the CDR3 is TGTGCCAGCAGCTTAGATTCAGAGCGTCTCGAGGCTTTCTTT. Looking up the rest from reference TRBV11-2 and TRBJ1-1 gives the full variable domain: EAGVAQSPRYKIIEKRQSVAFWCNPISGHATLYWYQQILGQGPKLLIQFQNNGVVDDSQLPKDRFSAERLKGVDSTLKIQPAKLEDSAVYLCASSLDSERLEAFFGQGTRLTVV.

The chain joins TRBV25-1 to TRBJ2-2; 7 nucleotides align to TRBD1. Trimming at V came to 6 bases and at J to 5 bases, leaving 12 bases not matched to a gene. The CDR3 is 16 amino acids. Looked up from germline, CDR1 is MGHDK and CDR2 is SYGVNS. CDR3: CASSPRQGVLTGELFF. The DNA for the CDR3 is TGTGCCAGCAGCCCCCGGCAGGGGGTCCTTACCGGGGAGCTGTTTTTT.

This chain connects TRBV12-5 to TRBJ1-5, with 10 positions matching TRBD1. The CDR3 consists of 17 residues. Trimming cost V 9 bases and J 6 bases; bases outside gene matches: 17. The germline V gene has CDR1 LGHNT and CDR2 FRNRAP. The DNA of the CDR3 is TGTGCTAGCCAGGAGGGACAGGGGTTCGTATTATCTCAGCCCCAGCATTTT. Its protein product is CASQEGQGFVLSQPQHF.

The table lists this clone with a few counts. The V call is TRBV20-1, the J call TRBJ1-1, with D hard to call. The length of the CDR3 is 11 residues. V dropped 6 bases and J dropped 1 base, with 6 bases sitting between them. Germline loops: CDR1 DFQATT, CDR2 SNEGSKA (reference sequence). The CDR3 protein is CSAYTNTEAFF. As DNA, the CDR3 is TGCAGTGCCTATACGAACACTGAAGCTTTCTTT.

This sequence joins TRBV6-1 and TRBJ1-3, with a possible D match to TRBD1 (5 bases). V lost 4 bases and J lost 0, with 16 bases in between. The CDR3 loop spans 17 amino acids. Germline V gene data show CDR1 as MNHNS and CDR2 as SASEGT. Here the CDR3 reads CASSVAPRQLSGNTIYF. Here the CDR3 DNA reads TGTGCCAGCAGTGTGGCGCCGAGACAGCTCTCTGGAAACACCATATATTTT.

This clone has a single count. The chain recombines TRBV6-5 with TRBJ2-7; D gene unclear. CDR1 MNHEY and CDR2 SVGAGI come from the germline V gene. Trimming took off 5 bases at V and 1 base at J, with 9 bases between the two ends. There are 13 residues in the CDR3. The CDR3 nucleotides are TGTGCCAGCAGTGAGAGCCTGTCCTACGAGCAGTACTTC. Encoded protein: CASSESLSYEQYF.

This rearrangement joins TRBV30 to TRBJ1-1; no clear D gene. The germline CDR1 and CDR2 sequences are GTSNPN and SVGIG (reference sequence). The V end lost 0 bases, the J end lost 1 base, and 9 bases lay between the germline ends. CDR3 length: 14 amino acids. The DNA of the CDR3 is TGTGCCTGGAGTGTGGTGGAGAGGAACACTGAAGCTTTCTTT. Protein sequence: CAWSVVERNTEAFF. Together with reference TRBV30 and TRBJ1-1, the CDR3 gives the full variable domain: SQTIHQWPATLVQPVGSPLSLECTVEGTSNPNLYWYRQAAGRGLQLLFYSVGIGQISSEVPQNLSASRPQDRQFILSSKKLLLSDSGFYLCAWSVVERNTEAFFGQGTRLTVV.

The chain couples TRBV27 to TRBJ2-7, with a possible D match to TRBD1 (6 bases). The CDR3 totals 15 residues. V was pared by 0 bases and J by 3 bases, with 12 bases between. Germline lookup yields CDR1 MNHEY and CDR2 SMNVEV (reference sequence). Written as DNA, the CDR3 is TGTGCCAGCAGTTTATCCCCACAGGGAAGCTACGAGCAGTACTTC. Its protein product is CASSLSPQGSYEQYF.